This TCR beta chain stems from a study of T cell responses to AZD1222 COVID-19 vaccine. This clone was observed a few times. Here immunoSEQ multiplex PCR was the method, and the copy in TCRdb shows in-frame clones only, minus some. Among tens of thousands of clones listed, around nine tenths were seen once. J lost 4 bases, V lost 1 base, and 2 bases had no gene match. The CDR3 extends over 14 amino acids. Germline V lookup: CDR1 SQVTM, CDR2 ANQGSEA. This clonotype was obtained from an adult who received the AZD1222 COVID-19 vaccine. J is TRBJ1-4 and V is TRBV29-1; TRBD1 aligns across 8 bases. The specimen comprised peripheral blood, sampled 28 days after the second AZD1222 dose. The CDR3 DNA is TGCAGCGTTGAAGTGACAGGGGATAATGAAAAACTGTTTTTT. Protein sequence: CSVEVTGDNEKLFF. The full variable domain, its missing parts supplied by reference TRBV29-1 and TRBJ1-4, is SAVISQKPSRDICQRGTSLTIQCQVDSQVTMMFWYRQQPGQSLTLIATANQGSEATYESGFVIDKFPISRPNLTFSTLTVSNMSPEDSSIYLCSVEVTGDNEKLFFGSGTQLSVL.